These 18 T cell receptor beta chains originate from one sample sequenced in a study of lymphopenia after photon versus proton radiotherapy. The repertoire was sequenced with immunoSEQ multiplex PCR; TCRdb's copy has only in-frame clones and lacks some. Altogether 35,000 to 50,000 clones are present, about 85% being singletons, with the ten largest covering roughly a quarter. The sequencing here drew on peripheral blood, taken from a patient treated with proton-based radiotherapy. Receptors originate from a woman in her 70s with pancreatic cancer.

The gene calls are TRBV20-1 and TRBJ2-1; D unresolved. V lost 3 bases to trimming and J lost 8 bases, with 8 bases between them. This CDR3 contains 11 residues. CDR1 is DFQATT and CDR2 is SNEGSKA in the germline V gene (reference sequence). The CDR3 here is CSASGRDEQFF. Written as DNA, the CDR3 is TGCAGTGCTAGCGGGCGAGATGAGCAGTTCTTC.

The chain recombines TRBV9 with TRBJ2-1, with 11 bases aligning to TRBD2. This CDR3 region has 16 residues. The ends lost 4 bases at V and 10 bases at J; junction bases unmatched: 13. Germline values: CDR1 SGDLS, CDR2 YYNGEE. Here the CDR3 reads CASSSVVAGGGQEQFF. The CDR3, as DNA: TGTGCCAGCAGCAGCGTAGTAGCGGGAGGGGGCCAGGAGCAGTTCTTC.

This chain joins TRBV4-1 and TRBJ2-7, with 7 nucleotides matching TRBD1. The V gene's germline CDR1 is MGHRA and CDR2 YSYEKL. This CDR3 has 14 amino acids. V dropped 4 bases and J dropped 2; count of bases not matched to a gene: 5. The CDR3 coding sequence is TGCGCCAGCAGCCGTGGGACAGTACCCTACGAGCAGTACTTC. Its protein is CASSRGTVPYEQYF.

The chain links TRBV7-2 to TRBJ2-5; 7 bases agree with TRBD1. Gene TRBJ2-7 matches the end of the DNA better, so the J call may be wrong. Germline V gene lookup returns CDR1 SGHTA and CDR2 FQGNSA. CDR3 size: 14 residues. The CDR3 spells CASISLDREYEQYF. The CDR3 nucleotides read TGTGCCAGCATTAGCCTAGACAGGGAGTACGAGCAGTACTTC.

The chain joins TRBV6-5 to TRBJ2-5; D possibly corresponds to TRBD1 (6 bases). There are 15 residues in the CDR3. Looked up from germline, CDR1 is MNHEY and CDR2 is SVGAGI. V dropped 5 bases and J dropped 10 bases, with 23 bases sitting between them. Here the CDR3 reads CASSPTGQPQGGQYF. The CDR3, as DNA: TGTGCCAGCAGTCCGACCGGACAGCCCCAAGGAGGCCAGTACTTC.

The CDR3 loop reads CASSLTGVTGELFF. The CDR3, as DNA: TGTGCCAGCAGCTTAACGGGAGTTACCGGGGAGCTGTTTTTT. This chain connects TRBV11-3 to TRBJ2-2; D may be TRBD2 (6 bases). The CDR3 has 14 amino acids. Trimming cost V 2 bases and J 5 bases, with 9 bases left between them. Germline V lookup: CDR1 SGHNT, CDR2 YENEEA.

This chain links TRBV6-6 with TRBJ2-7; TRBD1 is a possible D gene (6 bases). Deletions cut 6 bases from V and 3 bases from J, with 12 bases between. The CDR3 consists of 13 residues. Looked up from germline, CDR1 is MNHNY and CDR2 is SVGAGI (reference sequence). The CDR3 DNA follows: TGTGCCAGCAGCGCCGAGGGGGTCTACGAGCAGTACTTC. This gives the protein CASSAEGVYEQYF.

This chain joins TRBV19 and TRBJ1-3; weak D call: TRBD1 (6 bases). CDR3 length: 14 residues. The germline gives CDR1 LNHDA, CDR2 SQIVND (reference sequence). Trimming pared 5 bases from V and 2 bases from J, leaving 10 bases between. CDR3 sequence: CASSYRETGNTIYF. In nucleotides, the CDR3 is TGTGCCAGTAGTTACAGGGAGACTGGAAACACCATATATTTT.

The gene calls are TRBV6-1 and TRBJ2-1; TRBD1 aligns across 8 bases. Germline values: CDR1 MNHNS, CDR2 SASEGT. With V trimmed by 11 bases and J by 8 bases, 5 bases remained unmatched. CDR3 length: 11 amino acids. In DNA, the CDR3 is TGTGCCGGACAGGGTTTTCATGAGCAGTTCTTC. This sequence encodes CAGQGFHEQFF.

The genes are TRBV18 and TRBJ1-6, with D hard to call. The CDR3 is 13 amino acids. CDR1 and CDR2 from the germline V gene are KGHSH and LQKENI. The germline V and J ends were trimmed by 3 bases and 5 bases, with 5 bases remaining between them. The CDR3 loop is CASSPTDNSPLHF. Written as DNA, the CDR3 is TGTGCCAGCTCACCTACGGATAATTCACCCCTCCACTTT.

This chain joins TRBV19 and TRBJ2-7; 7 bases align to TRBD1. The junction had 31 bases not matched to a gene; V was cut back by 5 bases and J by 3 bases. Germline assignment: CDR1 LNHDA and CDR2 SQIVND (reference sequence). CDR3 length: 22 residues. The CDR3 bases are TGTGCCAGTAGTCGCCGACCCCTCAGGGGGAGCCAGCCGCAGACTCCCATCTACGAGCAGTACTTC. It yields the protein CASSRRPLRGSQPQTPIYEQYF.

This chain links TRBV27 with TRBJ2-5; D is ambiguous. V dropped 4 bases and J dropped 0 bases, with 15 bases sitting between them. Germline-derived CDR1 and CDR2 are MNHEY and SMNVEV (reference sequence). The CDR3 contains 16 residues. Here the CDR3 reads CASSSLGRPYQETQYF. The CDR3 coding sequence is TGTGCCAGCAGTTCCCTGGGAAGACCGTACCAAGAGACCCAGTACTTC.

This clone has just a few counts. The rearrangement joins TRBV7-2 to TRBJ1-2; D is uncertain. There are 14 residues in the CDR3. V lost 7 bases to trimming and J lost 8 bases, with 20 bases between them. The germline V gene has CDR1 SGHTA and CDR2 FQGNSA. This CDR3 reads CASTSGLRVGGYTF. The CDR3 DNA reads TGTGCCAGCACCTCCGGATTAAGGGTCGGAGGCTACACCTTC.

The genes are TRBV5-1 and TRBJ2-3; D possibly corresponds to TRBD2 (6 bases). Germline assignment: CDR1 SGHRS and CDR2 YFSETQ. CDR3 length: 15 amino acids. The V gene lost 0 bases and the J gene lost 2 bases, with 10 bases spanning the gap. This chain's CDR3 is CASSLEGLYTDTQYF. Here the CDR3 DNA reads TGCGCCAGCAGCTTGGAGGGACTTTACACAGATACGCAGTATTTT.

This rearrangement joins TRBV4-1 to TRBJ1-1; D remains ambiguous. The CDR3 sequence is 16 residues long. Trimming shortened V by 0 bases and J by 4 bases, and 15 bases separated the two germline ends. Germline loops: CDR1 MGHRA, CDR2 YSYEKL. The CDR3 region has the DNA TGCGCCAGCAGCCAAGAGTGGGCGGGTCTGGGCACTGAAGCTTTCTTT. The encoded protein is CASSQEWAGLGTEAFF.

The chain employs TRBV7-9 and TRBJ2-1, with D maybe TRBD2 (6 bases). The V gene's germline CDR1 is SEHNR and CDR2 FQNEAQ (reference sequence). The length of the CDR3 is 15 residues. V lost 5 bases and J lost 3, with 14 bases in between. The CDR3 spells CASSPDKRVYNEQFF. In nucleotides, the CDR3 is TGTGCCAGCAGCCCAGACAAGCGGGTCTACAATGAGCAGTTCTTC.

CDR3 sequence reads: CASSQPWARPGTGELFF. The CDR3 DNA is TGCGCCAGCAGCCAGCCCTGGGCACGACCAGGGACCGGGGAGCTGTTTTTT. The rearrangement uses TRBV4-1 and TRBJ2-2, with D maybe TRBD1 (5 bases). CDR3 length: 17 amino acids. Trimming cost V 3 bases and J 5 bases, with 19 bases left between them. Germline-derived CDR1 and CDR2 are MGHRA and YSYEKL.

The rearrangement links TRBV6-1 to TRBJ2-2; D may be TRBD1 (5 bases). The CDR3 is 13 amino acids. Germline CDR1 is MNHNS and CDR2 is SASEGT. V lost 4 bases, J lost 3 bases, and 6 bases lay in between. In DNA form, the CDR3 reads TGTGCCAGCAGTGGACAGCACACCGGGGAGCTGTTTTTT. Translating gives CASSGQHTGELFF.